The next 17 T cell receptor beta chains were all read from a single sample in a study of blood T cell repertoires in COVID-19. The protocol was immunoSEQ multiplex PCR, while the TCRdb copy is restricted to in-frame clones and leaves out a portion. The sample holds some 99,000 clones, approximately 80% seen once. The source material was peripheral blood. These receptors all come from a woman of 80 years or more with active or convalescent COVID-19.

This sequence joins TRBV27 and TRBJ2-5; 14 bases line up with TRBD2. The CDR3 runs to 18 residues. V was clipped by 4 bases and J by 3 bases; unmatched bases: 10. CDR1 and CDR2 from the germline V gene are MNHEY and SMNVEV (reference sequence). CDR3 bases: TGTGCCAGCAGTTCCAGACTAGCGGGAGGGCCACGCGAAGAGACCCAGTACTTC. This encodes CASSSRLAGGPREETQYF.

This chain uses TRBV7-6 with TRBJ2-7, with a tentative D call TRBD1 (7 bases). CDR1 is SGHVS and CDR2 is FNYEAQ in the germline V gene. V lost 5 bases and J 8 bases, leaving 22 bases between the germline ends. The CDR3 is made up of 15 amino acids. In DNA, the CDR3 is TGTGCCAGCAGCCTACCCCTGGGCGGAGGGGGCCAGCAGTACTTC. It is translated as CASSLPLGGGGQQYF.

This clone came up once. The V call is TRBV5-1, the J call TRBJ2-2, with 15 bases fitting TRBD2. Per the germline V gene, CDR1 is SGHRS and CDR2 is YFSETQ. The CDR3 sequence is 19 residues long. Germline trimming cut 6 bases from V and 2 bases from J; bases unmatched to any gene: 11. The CDR3 coding sequence is TGCGCCAGCAACTCCGGGACTAGCGGGAGGAGTCGAAACACCGGGGAGCTGTTTTTT. Encoded protein: CASNSGTSGRSRNTGELFF.

The CDR3 reads CASSQEGVREGDHEQYF. The CDR3 DNA reads as TGTGCCAGCAGCCAAGAAGGGGTACGGGAGGGCGACCACGAGCAGTACTTC. V and J are TRBV4-2 and TRBJ2-7, with 8 bases fitting TRBD2. The junction had 12 bases not matched to a gene; V was cut back by 0 bases and J by 5 bases. CDR1 and CDR2 from the germline V gene are LGHNA and YNFKEQ. The CDR3 covers 17 residues.

The genes are TRBV19 and TRBJ1-4, with TRBD1 as a possible D gene (5 bases). Trimming took off 7 bases at V and 0 bases at J, with 15 bases between the two ends. The CDR3 is 16 amino acids. CDR1 and CDR2 (germline): LNHDA, SQIVND (reference sequence). The CDR3 bases are TGTGCCAGTACGGGGGTCCATCATGCAACTAATGAAAAACTGTTTTTT. It translates to CASTGVHHATNEKLFF.

The rearrangement links TRBV18 to TRBJ1-1; TRBD1 might be the D (6 bases). The CDR3 loop spans 14 amino acids. Looked up from germline, CDR1 is KGHSH and CDR2 is LQKENI. V was shortened by 0 bases and J by 6 bases, with 11 bases between the two germline ends. The CDR3 sequence is CASSPPQGLAEAFF. CDR3 sequence (DNA): TGTGCCAGCTCACCACCACAGGGTCTCGCTGAAGCTTTCTTT.

V gene TRBV12-3 or TRBV12-4 combines with J gene TRBJ1-3; D unresolved. Trimming cost V 6 bases and J 3 bases, with 6 bases left between them. The CDR3 runs 12 residues. This chain's CDR3 is CASRAGGNTIYF. The CDR3 DNA reads TGTGCCAGCAGGGCGGGTGGAAACACCATATATTTT.

V usage is TRBV12-3 or TRBV12-4 and J usage is TRBJ2-7; TRBD2 is a possible D gene (6 bases). Deletions cut 8 bases from V and 4 bases from J, with 15 bases between. CDR3 length: 13 amino acids. Here the CDR3 DNA reads TGTGCCAGCGCGTCCGGGAGTAGTTACGAGCAGTACTTC. It yields the protein CASASGSSYEQYF.

V gene TRBV14 combines with J gene TRBJ1-2; TRBD1 matches at 7 bases. CDR1 and CDR2 from the germline V gene are SGHDN and FVKESK. This CDR3 is 15 amino acids long. Losses at the gene ends were 0 bases for V and 8 bases for J; bases not matched to a gene: 9. CDR3 nucleotide sequence: TGTGCCAGCAGCCAAGAAAGGACCTACAGGGGCGGCTACACCTTC. Protein: CASSQERTYRGGYTF.

The chain employs TRBV28 and TRBJ2-6, with 7 bases that match TRBD1. This CDR3 is 16 amino acids long. The junction had 9 bases not matched to a gene; V was cut back by 6 bases and J by 4 bases. Germline CDR1 MDHEN, CDR2 SYDVKM. CDR3 DNA sequence: TGTGCCAGCAGGATAGGGGGCGCTTCCGGGGCCAACGTCCTGACTTTC. Its protein is CASRIGGASGANVLTF.

The rearrangement uses TRBV5-1 and TRBJ2-4; 7 bases fit TRBD1. V was pared by 0 bases and J by 2 bases, with 2 bases of the junction left unmatched. Germline V gives CDR1 SGHRS, CDR2 YFSETQ. This CDR3 comprises 15 residues. DNA of the CDR3: TGCGCCAGCAGCTTGGCGACAGGGTCCAAAAACATTCAGTACTTC. Protein sequence: CASSLATGSKNIQYF.

The gene calls are TRBV4-1 and TRBJ1-4, with D perhaps matching TRBD1 (6 bases). CDR1 is MGHRA, CDR2 YSYEKL, per germline. V was cut by 3 bases and J by 3 bases, with 14 bases left in between. The CDR3 loop spans 16 amino acids. In DNA, the CDR3 is TGCGCCAGCAGCCAGGGAGGGTCAGGGGCTAATGAAAAACTGTTTTTT. It yields the protein CASSQGGSGANEKLFF.

The J gene is TRBJ2-5, the V gene TRBV5-4, with 12 nucleotides matching TRBD2. The germline V gene encodes CDR1 SGHNT and CDR2 YYREEE (reference sequence). The junction had 12 bases not matched to a gene; V was cut back by 2 bases and J by 4 bases. The CDR3 runs to 18 residues. The CDR3, as DNA: TGTGCCAGCAGCTTTGGTGGGACTAGCGGGCCCTTGGGAGAGACCCAGTACTTC. Protein product: CASSFGGTSGPLGETQYF.

This clone showed up just a few times. The CDR3 bases are TGTGCCAGCAGCAACCGTAAGGAGGGCAGGAATGAAAAACTGTTTTTT. This codes for CASSNRKEGRNEKLFF. The rearrangement joins TRBV21-1 to TRBJ1-4. TRBV21-1 represents a pseudogene. The CDR3 contains 16 residues.

This clone was found a few times. This rearrangement joins TRBV19 to TRBJ2-7, with D possibly being TRBD1 (6 bases). Germline lookup yields CDR1 LNHDA and CDR2 SQIVND (reference sequence). V lost 7 bases to trimming and J lost 0 bases, with 10 bases between them. There are 13 residues in the CDR3. CDR3: CASIGQTSYEQYF. The CDR3 bases are TGTGCCAGTATCGGACAGACCTCCTACGAGCAGTACTTC.

This sequence joins TRBV15 and TRBJ1-4; D is unresolved. The CDR3 runs to 14 residues. Germline V lookup: CDR1 LNHNV, CDR2 YYDKDF (reference sequence). Between the trimmed V and J ends, which lost 0 bases and 2 bases, there was a span of 4 bases. CDR3 in amino acids: CATSRDSTNEKLFF. The CDR3 DNA reads as TGTGCCACCAGCAGAGACAGTACTAATGAAAAACTGTTTTTT.

This clone has just one count. The chain is built from TRBV27 and TRBJ1-3, with a tentative D call TRBD1 (5 bases). The germline gives CDR1 MNHEY, CDR2 SMNVEV (reference sequence). V gave up 6 bases and J gave up 4 bases, with 13 bases separating them. The CDR3 consists of 14 residues. The CDR3 spells CASSSGLSGNTIYF. CDR3 coding DNA: TGTGCCAGCAGCTCAGGGTTATCCGGAAACACCATATATTTT.